The source of this T cell receptor beta chain is a study of T cell responses to AZD1222 COVID-19 vaccine. V dropped 3 bases and J dropped 5 bases, with 13 bases sitting between them. In germline, CDR1 is LNHDA, CDR2 SQIVND (reference sequence). This CDR3 has 14 amino acids. TCRdb keeps only in-frame clones here, not all; method: immunoSEQ multiplex PCR. Among some 130,000 clones listed, 80% to 90% were seen once. This chain joins TRBV19 and TRBJ1-2; no reliable D call. The sequence was collected from an adult in good health. This sample comprised peripheral blood, obtained on day 0 of MenACWY control vaccination. The CDR3 region is CASSISIALYGYTF. The CDR3 DNA is TGTGCCAGTAGTATTTCGATCGCCCTTTATGGCTACACCTTC.